The TCR beta chain described here comes from a study of T cell changes during pregnancy in multiple sclerosis. This clone was detected only once. Clones were sequenced by immunoSEQ multiplex PCR, and TCRdb holds only the in-frame ones, with some missing. The sample includes some 110,000 clones, about 90% of them seen just once. This sequence originates from a female donor with multiple sclerosis, enrolled in a pregnancy study. This specimen was peripheral blood, taken in the third trimester of pregnancy.

In nucleotides, the CDR3 is TGCAGCGTTGTCGTCGGGATCTCCTACAATGAGCAGTTCTTC. Protein product: CSVVVGISYNEQFF. This rearrangement joins TRBV29-1 to TRBJ2-1; D possibly corresponds to TRBD2 (5 bases). The CDR3 covers 14 residues. The V end was cut by 4 bases, the J end by 0 bases, with 10 bases between. Germline V gene lookup returns CDR1 SQVTM and CDR2 ANQGSEA.